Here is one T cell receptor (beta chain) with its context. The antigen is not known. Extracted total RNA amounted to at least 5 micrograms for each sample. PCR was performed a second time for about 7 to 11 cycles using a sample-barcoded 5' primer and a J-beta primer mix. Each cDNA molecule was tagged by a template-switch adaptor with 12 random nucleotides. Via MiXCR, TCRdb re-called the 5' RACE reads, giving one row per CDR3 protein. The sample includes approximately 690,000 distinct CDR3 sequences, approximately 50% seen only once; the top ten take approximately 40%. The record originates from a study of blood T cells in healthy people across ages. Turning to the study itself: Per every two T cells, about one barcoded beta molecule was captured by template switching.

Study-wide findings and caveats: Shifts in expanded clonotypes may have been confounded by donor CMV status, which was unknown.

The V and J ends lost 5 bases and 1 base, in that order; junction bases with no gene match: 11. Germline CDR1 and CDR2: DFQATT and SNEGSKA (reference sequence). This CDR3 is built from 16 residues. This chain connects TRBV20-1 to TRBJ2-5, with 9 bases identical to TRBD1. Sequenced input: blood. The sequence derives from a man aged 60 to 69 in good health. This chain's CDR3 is CSAGKFDRGCQETQYF. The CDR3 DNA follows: TGCAGTGCTGGAAAATTTGACAGGGGGTGCCAAGAGACCCAGTACTTC.